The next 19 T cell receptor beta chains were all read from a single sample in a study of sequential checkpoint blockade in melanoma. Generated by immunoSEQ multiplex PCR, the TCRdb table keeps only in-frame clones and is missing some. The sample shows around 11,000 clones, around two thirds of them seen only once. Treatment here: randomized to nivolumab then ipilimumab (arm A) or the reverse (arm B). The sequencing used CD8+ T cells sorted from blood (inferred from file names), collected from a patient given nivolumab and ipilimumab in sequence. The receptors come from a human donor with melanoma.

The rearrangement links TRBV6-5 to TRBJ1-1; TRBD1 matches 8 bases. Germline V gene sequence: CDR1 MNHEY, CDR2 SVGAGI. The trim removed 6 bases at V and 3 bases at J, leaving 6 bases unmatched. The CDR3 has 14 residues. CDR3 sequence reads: CASSADRGYTEAFF. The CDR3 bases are TGTGCCAGCAGCGCCGACAGGGGTTACACTGAAGCTTTCTTT.

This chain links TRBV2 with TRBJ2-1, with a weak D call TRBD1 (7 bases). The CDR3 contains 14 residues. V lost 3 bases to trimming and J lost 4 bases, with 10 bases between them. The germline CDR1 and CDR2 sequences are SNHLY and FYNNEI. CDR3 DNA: TGTGCCAGCAGTGACAGGGGGAGGTACAATGAGCAGTTCTTC. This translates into CASSDRGRYNEQFF.

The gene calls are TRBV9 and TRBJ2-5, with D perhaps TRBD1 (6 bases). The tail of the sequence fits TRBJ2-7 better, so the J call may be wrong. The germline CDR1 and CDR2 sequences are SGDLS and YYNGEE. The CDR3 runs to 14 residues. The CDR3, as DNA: TGTGCCAGCAGCGTAGCAGGGGTGGGCTACGAGCAGTACTTC. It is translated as CASSVAGVGYEQYF.

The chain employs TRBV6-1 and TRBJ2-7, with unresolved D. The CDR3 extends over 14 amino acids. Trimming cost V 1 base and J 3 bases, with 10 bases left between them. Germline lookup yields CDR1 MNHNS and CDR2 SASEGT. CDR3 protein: CASSEVVPSYEQYF. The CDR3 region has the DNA TGTGCCAGCAGTGAAGTTGTCCCTAGCTACGAGCAGTACTTC.

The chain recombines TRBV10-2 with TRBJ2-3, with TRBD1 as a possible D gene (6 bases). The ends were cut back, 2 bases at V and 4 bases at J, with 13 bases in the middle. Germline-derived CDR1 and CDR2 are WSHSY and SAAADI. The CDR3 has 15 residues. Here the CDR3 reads CASSERRGGADTQYF. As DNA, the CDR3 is TGCGCCAGCAGTGAGCGCAGGGGTGGTGCAGATACGCAGTATTTT.

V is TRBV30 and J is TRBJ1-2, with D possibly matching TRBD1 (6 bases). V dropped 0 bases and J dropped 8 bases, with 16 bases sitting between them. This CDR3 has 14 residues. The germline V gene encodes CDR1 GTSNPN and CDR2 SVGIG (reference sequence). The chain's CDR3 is CAWSVVRGARGYTF. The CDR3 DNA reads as TGTGCCTGGAGTGTAGTGCGGGGGGCGCGGGGCTACACCTTC.

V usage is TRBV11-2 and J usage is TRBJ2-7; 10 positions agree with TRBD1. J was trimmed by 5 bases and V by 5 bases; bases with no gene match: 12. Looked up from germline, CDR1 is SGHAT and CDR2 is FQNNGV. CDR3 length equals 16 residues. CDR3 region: CASSPRQGAIRHEQYF. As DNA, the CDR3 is TGTGCCAGCAGCCCCCGACAGGGGGCGATTAGACACGAGCAGTACTTC.

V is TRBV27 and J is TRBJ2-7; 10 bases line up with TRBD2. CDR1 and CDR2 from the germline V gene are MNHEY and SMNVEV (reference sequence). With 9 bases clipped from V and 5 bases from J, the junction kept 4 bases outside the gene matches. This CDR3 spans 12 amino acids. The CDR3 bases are TGTGCCAGTAGCGGGGGGCCCCACGAGCAGTACTTC. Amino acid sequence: CASSGGPHEQYF.

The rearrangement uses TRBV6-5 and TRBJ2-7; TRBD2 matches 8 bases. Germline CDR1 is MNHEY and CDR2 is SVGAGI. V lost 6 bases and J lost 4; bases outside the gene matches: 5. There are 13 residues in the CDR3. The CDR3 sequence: CASRSSGLYEQYF. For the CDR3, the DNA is TGTGCCAGCAGGTCTAGCGGGTTGTACGAGCAGTACTTC.

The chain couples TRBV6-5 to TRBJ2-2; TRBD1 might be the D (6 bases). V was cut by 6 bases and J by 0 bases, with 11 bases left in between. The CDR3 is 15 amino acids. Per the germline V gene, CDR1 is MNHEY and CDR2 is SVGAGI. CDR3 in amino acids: CASSAGTTNTGELFF. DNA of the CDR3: TGTGCCAGCAGCGCCGGGACAACGAACACCGGGGAGCTGTTTTTT.

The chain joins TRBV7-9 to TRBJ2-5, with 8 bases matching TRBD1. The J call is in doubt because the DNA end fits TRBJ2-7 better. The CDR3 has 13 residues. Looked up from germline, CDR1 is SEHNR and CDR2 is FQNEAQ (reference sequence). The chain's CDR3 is CASSFGTGYEQYF. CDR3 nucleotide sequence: TGTGCCAGCAGCTTTGGGACAGGTTACGAGCAGTACTTC.

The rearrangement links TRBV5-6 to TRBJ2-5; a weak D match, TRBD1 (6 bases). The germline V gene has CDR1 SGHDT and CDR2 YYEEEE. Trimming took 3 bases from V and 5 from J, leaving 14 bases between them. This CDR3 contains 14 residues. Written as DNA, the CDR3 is TGTGCCAGCAGCTCGGACAGCCTCGCGGAGACCCAGTACTTC. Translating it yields CASSSDSLAETQYF.

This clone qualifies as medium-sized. CDR3 sequence: CSVEGQITGELFF. In DNA, the CDR3 is TGCAGCGTTGAAGGACAGATCACCGGGGAGCTGTTTTTT. The chain has TRBV29-1 and TRBJ2-2; D is possibly TRBD1 (5 bases). The CDR3 runs to 13 residues. V dropped 1 base and J dropped 4 bases, with 7 bases sitting between them. Germline CDR1 and CDR2: SQVTM and ANQGSEA.

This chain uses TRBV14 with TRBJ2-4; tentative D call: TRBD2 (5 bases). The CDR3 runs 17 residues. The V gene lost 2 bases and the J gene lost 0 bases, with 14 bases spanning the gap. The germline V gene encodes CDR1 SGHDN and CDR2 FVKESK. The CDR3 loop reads CASSQKTADLAKNIQYF. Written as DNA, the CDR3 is TGTGCCAGCAGCCAAAAAACAGCGGACCTAGCCAAAAACATTCAGTACTTC.

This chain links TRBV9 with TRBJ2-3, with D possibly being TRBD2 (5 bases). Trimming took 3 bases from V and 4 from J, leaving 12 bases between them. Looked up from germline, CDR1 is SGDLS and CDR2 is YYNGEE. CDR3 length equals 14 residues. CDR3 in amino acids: CASSAWELSDTQYF. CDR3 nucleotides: TGTGCCAGCAGCGCCTGGGAGCTCTCAGATACGCAGTATTTT.

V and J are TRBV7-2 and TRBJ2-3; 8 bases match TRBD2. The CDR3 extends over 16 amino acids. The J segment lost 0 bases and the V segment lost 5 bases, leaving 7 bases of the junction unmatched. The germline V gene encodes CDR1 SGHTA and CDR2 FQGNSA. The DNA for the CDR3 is TGTGCCAGCAGCCCCGGGGGGGTCCTCAGCACAGATACGCAGTATTTT. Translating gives CASSPGGVLSTDTQYF.

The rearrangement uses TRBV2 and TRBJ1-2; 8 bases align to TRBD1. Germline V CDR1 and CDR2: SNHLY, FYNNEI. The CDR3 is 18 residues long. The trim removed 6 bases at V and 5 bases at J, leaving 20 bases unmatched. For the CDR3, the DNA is TGTGCCAGCAGCCTAGGACAGGGCCTAAGTAGCCTTACATATGGCTACACCTTC. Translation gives CASSLGQGLSSLTYGYTF.

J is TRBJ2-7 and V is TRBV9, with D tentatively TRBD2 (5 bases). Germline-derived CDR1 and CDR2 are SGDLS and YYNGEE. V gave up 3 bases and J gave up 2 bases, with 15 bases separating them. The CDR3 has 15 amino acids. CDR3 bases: TGTGCCAGCAGCGCTGCCGCGGGCGCCGCCTACGAGCAGTACTTC. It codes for CASSAAAGAAYEQYF.

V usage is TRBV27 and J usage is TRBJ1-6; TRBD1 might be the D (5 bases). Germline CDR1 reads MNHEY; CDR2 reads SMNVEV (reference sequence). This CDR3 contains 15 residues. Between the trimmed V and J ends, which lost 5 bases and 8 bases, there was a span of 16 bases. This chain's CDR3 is CASSPLGRVDSPLHF. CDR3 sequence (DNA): TGTGCCAGCAGTCCCCTGGGCAGGGTGGATTCACCCCTCCACTTT.